Sequencing of this T cell receptor beta chain was carried out in a study of OX40 agonist ivuxolimab in advanced cancers. V was cut by 5 bases and J by 1 base, with 9 bases left in between. The V gene's germline CDR1 is SNHLY and CDR2 FYNNEI. This CDR3 has 14 residues. The table came from immunoSEQ multiplex PCR; TCRdb's copy has only in-frame clones and leaves some out. The sample consists of 75,000 to 80,000 clones, 81% of them appearing once. The V and J genes are TRBV2 and TRBJ2-4; the D is unclear. The sequence was collected from an adult with an advanced solid tumor such as melanoma, head and neck, liver or kidney cancer. Sequences were derived from CD4+ or CD8+ T cells sorted from blood, sampled in a trial of the OX40 agonist ivuxolimab. Here the CDR3 reads CASSFMGAKNIQYF. In DNA, the CDR3 is TGTGCCAGCAGTTTCATGGGGGCCAAAAACATTCAGTACTTC.